This T cell receptor beta chain comes out of a study of Ad26.COV2.S vaccination and SARS-CoV-2 variants. About the study: Ad26.COV2.S arm of COV1001 included the donor. Doses of Ad26.COV2.S were injected into muscle once or twice, 56 days apart. Study results and caveats: Reported findings describe substantial breadth in spike-specific CD8+ and CD4+ T cell responses following vaccination.

Assay: immunoSEQ multiplex PCR; the TCRdb copy retains only in-frame clones and omits some. The sample lists around 300,000 clones, approximately 87% occurring once. In germline, CDR1 is SNHLY, CDR2 FYNNEI. Trimming took off 0 bases at V and 1 base at J, with 10 bases between the two ends. This CDR3 contains 16 residues. On this clone: Its antigen is unknown.

Treatment described: over 15 received Ad26.COV2.S at low or high dose, single or two shots; 5 received placebo; per-sample allocation not given. The samples were gathered on day 63 after the first injection of vaccine or placebo. This TCR was sampled from a person aged 18-60 years who received the Ad26.COV2.S COVID-19 vaccine or a placebo. This chain joins TRBV2 and TRBJ2-1; D not certain. The source was peripheral blood, collected in a trial of Ad26.COV2.S vaccine versus placebo. The CDR3 nucleotides read TGTGCCAGCAGTGAAGCGCTGAGGAGTTCCTACAATGAGCAGTTCTTC. This translates into CASSEALRSSYNEQFF. Based on the CDR3 plus reference TRBV2 and TRBJ2-1, the full variable domain is EPEVTQTPSHQVTQMGQEVILRCVPISNHLYFYWYRQILGQKVEFLVSFYNNEISEKSEIFDDQFSVERPDGSNFTLKIRSTKLEDSAMYFCASSEALRSSYNEQFFGPGTRLTVL.